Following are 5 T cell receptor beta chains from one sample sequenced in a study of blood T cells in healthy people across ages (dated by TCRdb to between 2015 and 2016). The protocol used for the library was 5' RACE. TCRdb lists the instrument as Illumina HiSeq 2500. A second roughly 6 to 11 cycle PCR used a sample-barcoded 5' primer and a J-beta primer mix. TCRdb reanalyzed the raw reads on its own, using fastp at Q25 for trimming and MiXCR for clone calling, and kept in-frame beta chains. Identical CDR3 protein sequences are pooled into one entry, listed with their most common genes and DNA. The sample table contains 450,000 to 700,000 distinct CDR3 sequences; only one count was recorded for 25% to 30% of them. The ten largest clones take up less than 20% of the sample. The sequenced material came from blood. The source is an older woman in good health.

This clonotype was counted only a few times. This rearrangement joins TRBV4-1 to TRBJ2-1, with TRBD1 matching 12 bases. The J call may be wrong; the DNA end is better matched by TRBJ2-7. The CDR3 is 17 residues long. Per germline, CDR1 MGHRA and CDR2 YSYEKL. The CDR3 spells CASSQVVVRDRGLEQYF. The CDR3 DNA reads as TGCGCCAGCAGCCAAGTGGTGGTCCGGGACAGGGGGCTCGAGCAGTACTTC.

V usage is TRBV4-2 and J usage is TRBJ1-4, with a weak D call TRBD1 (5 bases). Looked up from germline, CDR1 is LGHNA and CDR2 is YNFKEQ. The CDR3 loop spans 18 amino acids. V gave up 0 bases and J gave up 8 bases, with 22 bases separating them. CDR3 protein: CASSQEPANRFGDEKLFF. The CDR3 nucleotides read TGTGCCAGCAGCCAAGAGCCCGCAAACAGGTTTGGGGACGAAAAACTGTTTTTT.

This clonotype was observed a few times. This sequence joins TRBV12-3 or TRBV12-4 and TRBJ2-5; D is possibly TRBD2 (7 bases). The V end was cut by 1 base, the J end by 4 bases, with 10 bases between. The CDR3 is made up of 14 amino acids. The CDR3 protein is CASSLVGGPETQYF. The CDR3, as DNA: TGTGCCAGCAGTTTAGTGGGGGGGCCAGAGACCCAGTACTTC.

The CDR3 spells CASSLLGFGTGPTDTQYF. As DNA, the CDR3 is TGTGCCAGCAGCTTATTGGGGTTTGGGACAGGGCCCACAGATACGCAGTATTTT. This sequence joins TRBV7-2 and TRBJ2-3, with 9 bases lining up with TRBD1. V gave up 2 bases and J gave up 2 bases; unmatched junction bases: 11. This CDR3 has 18 amino acids. Per the germline V gene, CDR1 is SGHTA and CDR2 is FQGNSA.

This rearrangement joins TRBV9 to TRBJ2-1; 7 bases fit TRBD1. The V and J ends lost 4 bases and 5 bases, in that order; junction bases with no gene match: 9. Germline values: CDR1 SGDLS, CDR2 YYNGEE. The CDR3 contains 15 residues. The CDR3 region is CASSLTGTDNNEQFF. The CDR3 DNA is TGTGCCAGCAGCTTAACCGGGACAGACAACAATGAGCAGTTCTTC.